This passage covers 9 T cell receptor beta chains from one sample sequenced in a study of cytomegalovirus exposure and HLA in healthy donors. It was with 60 Vbeta and 13 Jbeta primers that the PCR ran. The table came from immunoSEQ multiplex PCR; TCRdb's copy has only in-frame clones and leaves some out. The sample shows about 160,000 clones, 80% to 90% of them seen only once. Sequencing used PBMCs. The receptors derive from a man between 18 and 35 years old in good health and CMV-seropositive.

About this clone: At one end, the junction sequence differs from germline, possibly due to a read error. This chain uses TRBV7-2 with TRBJ2-1, with 14 nucleotides matching TRBD2. This CDR3 has 16 amino acids. Germline CDR1 SGHTA, CDR2 FQGNSA. In nucleotides, the CDR3 is TGTGCCAGCAGCTTAGTGGCGGGACTAGCGGGGGATGAACAGTTCTTC. Translated, it gives CASSLVAGLAGDEQFF. Full variable domain (missing parts from reference TRBV7-2 and TRBJ2-1): GAGVSQSPSNKVTEKGKDVELRCDPISGHTALYWYRQSLGQGLEFLIYFQGNSAPDKSGLPSDRFSAERTGGSVSTLTIQRTQQEDSAVYLCASSLVAGLAGDEQFFGPGTRLTVL.

This clone has more than one count but fewer than ten. CDR3 in amino acids: CASSIRASRPAYEQYF. As DNA, the CDR3 is TGTGCCAGCAGCATTAGAGCGTCACGGCCCGCCTACGAGCAGTACTTC. This chain links TRBV11-1 with TRBJ2-5; D unclear. TRBJ2-7 matches the DNA end more closely, so the J call is doubtful. CDR1 is SGHAT and CDR2 is FQDESV in the germline V gene (reference sequence). This CDR3 has 16 amino acids.

The rearrangement links TRBV19 to TRBJ1-6, with 8 bases that match TRBD1. The J segment lost 2 bases and the V segment lost 6 bases, leaving 6 bases of the junction unmatched. The V gene's germline CDR1 is LNHDA and CDR2 SQIVND (reference sequence). The CDR3 has 16 amino acids. CDR3 region: CASRDRVFAYNSPLHF. DNA of the CDR3: TGTGCCAGTAGGGACAGGGTGTTCGCCTATAATTCACCCCTCCACTTT.

The CDR3 loop reads CASSPTVMNTEAFF. The CDR3 DNA reads as TGTGCCAGCAGTCCGACAGTGATGAACACTGAAGCTTTCTTT. The chain uses TRBV27 and TRBJ1-1; the D gene is possibly TRBD1 (5 bases). V lost 5 bases and J 0 bases, leaving 10 bases between the germline ends. From germline, CDR1 is MNHEY and CDR2 SMNVEV (reference sequence). CDR3 length: 14 amino acids.

V and J are TRBV7-3 and TRBJ1-1, with a tentative D call TRBD1 (5 bases). This CDR3 has 13 amino acids. Trimming took off 2 bases at V and 7 bases at J, with 11 bases between the two ends. Germline V lookup: CDR1 SGHTA, CDR2 FQGTGA. CDR3 protein: CASSLQGTGEAFF. The CDR3 DNA is TGTGCCAGCAGCTTACAGGGAACCGGTGAAGCTTTCTTT.

J is TRBJ2-2 and V is TRBV27, with a possible D match to TRBD2 (6 bases). This CDR3 comprises 15 residues. Looked up from germline, CDR1 is MNHEY and CDR2 is SMNVEV (reference sequence). Trimming left V 2 bases short and J 2 bases short, with 9 bases between. This CDR3 is CASSLLGGNTGELFF. The CDR3 coding sequence is TGTGCCAGCAGTTTACTGGGGGGTAACACCGGGGAGCTGTTTTTT.

The V and J genes are TRBV4-2 and TRBJ2-3, with unresolved D. This CDR3 comprises 16 residues. V lost 0 bases, J lost 4 bases, and 14 bases lay in between. Germline CDR1 reads LGHNA; CDR2 reads YNFKEQ. In DNA form, the CDR3 reads TGTGCCAGCAGCCAAGATGCTAGTCCCAAACCAGATACGCAGTATTTT. It translates to CASSQDASPKPDTQYF.

The rearrangement links TRBV19 to TRBJ1-1, with 7 bases lining up with TRBD1. The CDR3 covers 14 residues. Germline CDR1 is LNHDA and CDR2 is SQIVND (reference sequence). The junction had 7 bases not matched to a gene; V was cut back by 3 bases and J by 6 bases. The CDR3 DNA reads as TGTGCCAGTAGTATTGCCCACAGGGGATCTGAAGCTTTCTTT. This codes for CASSIAHRGSEAFF.

The rearrangement uses TRBV27 and TRBJ2-2, with D perhaps TRBD2 (6 bases). The CDR3 contains 15 residues. Germline V CDR1 and CDR2: MNHEY, SMNVEV (reference sequence). Between the trimmed V and J ends, which lost 8 bases and 4 bases, there was a span of 17 bases. CDR3 amino acids: CASLMSGVSTGELFF. In DNA, the CDR3 is TGTGCCAGCCTTATGTCGGGGGTGAGCACCGGGGAGCTGTTTTTT.